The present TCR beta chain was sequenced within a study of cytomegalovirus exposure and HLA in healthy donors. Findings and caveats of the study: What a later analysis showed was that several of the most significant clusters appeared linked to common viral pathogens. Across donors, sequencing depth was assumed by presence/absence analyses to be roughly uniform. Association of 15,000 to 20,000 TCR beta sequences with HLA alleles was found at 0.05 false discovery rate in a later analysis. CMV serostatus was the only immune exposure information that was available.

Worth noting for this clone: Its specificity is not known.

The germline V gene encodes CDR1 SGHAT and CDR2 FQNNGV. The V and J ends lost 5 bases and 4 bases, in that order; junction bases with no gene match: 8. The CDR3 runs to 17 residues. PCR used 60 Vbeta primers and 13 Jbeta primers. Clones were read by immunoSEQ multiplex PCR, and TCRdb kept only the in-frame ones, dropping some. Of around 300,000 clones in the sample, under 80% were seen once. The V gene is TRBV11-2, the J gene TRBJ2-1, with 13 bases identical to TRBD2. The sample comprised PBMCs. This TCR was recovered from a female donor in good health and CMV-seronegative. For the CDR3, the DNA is TGTGCCAGCAGCCCTCTAGTGACTAGCGGGAGGTACAATGAGCAGTTCTTC. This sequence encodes CASSPLVTSGRYNEQFF.